The rows below give T cell receptor beta chains drawn from one sample of a study of T cells in Graves' hyperthyroidism and ophthalmopathy. TCRdb reanalysed the multiplex PCR reads using MiXCR and keeps one entry per CDR3 protein. The sample holds roughly 640,000 distinct CDR3 sequences, approximately 16% seen once. The sample consisted of blood. These TCRs come from a woman aged 40-49 years with Graves' ophthalmopathy. Each CDR3 is given with its conserved first and last residue. D genes are given only for firm matches. Size is stated for part of the rows, as once, few or many counts, or as a class when the clone is expanded.

size	V	J	D	CDR3	DNA
many	TRBV29-1	TRBJ1-1	NA	CSVGRRLNTEAFF	TGCAGCGTGGGGCGTAGGTTGAACACTGAAGCTTTCTTT
many	TRBV3-1	TRBJ1-1	NA	CASSQGWEMNTEAFF	TGTGCCAGCAGCCAGGGTTGGGAGATGAACACTGAAGCTTTCTTT
NA	TRBV12-3/TRBV12-4	TRBJ1-5	NA	CASSRLGNQPQHF	TGTGCCAGCAGTCGGTTGGGCAATCAGCCCCAGCATTTT
few	TRBV14	TRBJ1-1	NA	CASSQATGKTEAFF	TGTGCCAGCAGCCAAGCTACGGGGAAGACTGAAGCTTTCTTT
many	TRBV6-1	TRBJ2-7	NA	CASIKGVGDYEQYF	TGTGCCAGCATTAAGGGGGTGGGTGACTACGAGCAGTACTTC
NA	TRBV6-1	TRBJ1-1	TRBD1	CASTKGRTGGNTEAFF	TGTGCCAGCACCAAAGGACGGACAGGGGGAAACACTGAAGCTTTCTTT
many	TRBV3-1	TRBJ2-4	TRBD1	CASSHSTGVAKNIQYF	TGTGCCAGCAGCCATTCAACAGGGGTAGCCAAAAACATTCAGTACTTC
many	TRBV7-8	TRBJ1-5	TRBD1	CASSLVGQGHQPQHF	TGTGCCAGCAGCTTAGTGGGACAGGGACATCAGCCCCAGCATTTT
few	TRBV5-1	TRBJ2-1	NA	CASRAGRSGFYNEQFF	TGCGCCAGCAGAGCCGGTCGGAGCGGCTTCTACAATGAGCAGTTCTTC
many	TRBV11-2	TRBJ2-5	NA	CASRTPGAETQYF	TGTGCCAGCAGGACCCCCGGTGCGGAGACCCAGTACTTC